A single sample is the source of the 7 T cell receptor beta chains below, sequenced in a study of cytomegalovirus exposure and HLA in healthy donors. The assay was immunoSEQ multiplex PCR, and TCRdb's table has in-frame clones only and misses some. The sample lists roughly 62,000 clones, about 93% occurring once. The sequenced sample consisted of PBMCs. The receptors here all came from a man younger than 30 in good health and CMV-seronegative.

This chain uses TRBV7-9 with TRBJ1-2; 7 bases match TRBD1. In germline, CDR1 is SEHNR, CDR2 FQNEAQ (reference sequence). The V segment lost 5 bases and the J segment 7 bases; nucleotides outside the gene matches: 16. The CDR3 runs to 16 residues. The CDR3 DNA follows: TGTGCCAGCAGCCCTCGACAGGGAATCGGAACTGGTGGCTACACCTTC. Its translation is CASSPRQGIGTGGYTF.

The rearrangement uses TRBV11-2 and TRBJ2-1; the match to TRBD2 covers 12 bases. With 1 base clipped from V and 7 bases from J, the junction kept 2 bases outside the gene matches. Looked up from germline, CDR1 is SGHAT and CDR2 is FQNNGV. The CDR3 covers 15 residues. The DNA for the CDR3 is TGTGCCAGCAGCTTAGGGCTAGCGGGAGGGAATGAGCAGTTCTTC. It is translated as CASSLGLAGGNEQFF.

This chain connects TRBV27 to TRBJ2-1; 11 bases agree with TRBD2. J lost 7 bases, V lost 6 bases, and 2 bases had no gene match. CDR3 length: 13 amino acids. Looked up from germline, CDR1 is MNHEY and CDR2 is SMNVEV (reference sequence). The CDR3 here is CASRLAGVNEQFF. CDR3 nucleotide sequence: TGTGCCAGCAGACTAGCGGGAGTGAATGAGCAGTTCTTC.

The rearrangement uses TRBV25-1 and TRBJ2-2; 9 nucleotides align to TRBD2. The trim removed 6 bases at V and 2 bases at J, leaving 10 bases unmatched. This CDR3 is 17 amino acids long. Per germline, CDR1 MGHDK and CDR2 SYGVNS. This CDR3 is CASRSERGTSNTGELFF. The CDR3 DNA is TGTGCCAGCAGATCTGAACGAGGGACTAGCAACACCGGGGAGCTGTTTTTT. The variable domain in full, with the rest retrieved from reference TRBV25-1 and TRBJ2-2, is EADIYQTPRYLVIGTGKKITLECSQTMGHDKMYWYQQDPGMELHLIHYSYGVNSTEKGDLSSESTVSRIRTEHFPLTLESARPSHTSQYLCASRSERGTSNTGELFFGEGSRLTVL.

This rearrangement joins TRBV18 to TRBJ1-1; TRBD1 matches at 9 bases. This CDR3 spans 18 amino acids. Germline V CDR1 and CDR2: KGHSH, LQKENI. With V trimmed by 5 bases and J by 0 bases, 13 bases remained unmatched. The CDR3 bases are TGTGCCAGCTCAACCACGTCCGGGACAGGGTTCGTGAACACTGAAGCTTTCTTT. This translates into CASSTTSGTGFVNTEAFF.

V is TRBV7-2 and J is TRBJ2-1, with D possibly TRBD2 on 6 matching bases. The germline gives CDR1 SGHTA, CDR2 FQGNSA. The CDR3 totals 15 residues. The germline V and J ends were trimmed by 6 bases and 0 bases, with 12 bases remaining between them. This CDR3 reads CASSRPGSSYNEQFF. CDR3 bases: TGTGCCAGCAGTCGTCCCGGGAGCTCCTACAATGAGCAGTTCTTC.

The chain joins TRBV11-3 to TRBJ2-1; D remains ambiguous. CDR3 size: 11 residues. In germline, CDR1 is SGHNT, CDR2 YENEEA. Trimming removed 3 bases from V and 5 bases from J, with 2 bases in between. The CDR3 sequence is CASSFNNEQFF. The CDR3 nucleotides are TGTGCCAGCAGCTTCAACAATGAGCAGTTCTTC.